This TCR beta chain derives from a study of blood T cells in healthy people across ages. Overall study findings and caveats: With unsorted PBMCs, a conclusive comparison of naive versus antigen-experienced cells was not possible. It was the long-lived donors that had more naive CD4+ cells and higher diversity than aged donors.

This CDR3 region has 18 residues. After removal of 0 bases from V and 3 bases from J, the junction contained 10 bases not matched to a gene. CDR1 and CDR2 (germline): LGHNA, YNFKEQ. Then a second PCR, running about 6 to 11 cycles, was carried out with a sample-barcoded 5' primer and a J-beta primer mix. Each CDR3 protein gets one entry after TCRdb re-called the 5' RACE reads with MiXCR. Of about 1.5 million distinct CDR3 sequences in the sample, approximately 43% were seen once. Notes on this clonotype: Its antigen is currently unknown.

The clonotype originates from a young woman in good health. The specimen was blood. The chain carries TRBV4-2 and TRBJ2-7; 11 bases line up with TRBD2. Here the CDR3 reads CASSQEGGASGGFYEQYF. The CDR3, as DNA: TGTGCCAGCAGCCAAGAAGGTGGAGCTAGCGGGGGGTTCTACGAGCAGTACTTC.